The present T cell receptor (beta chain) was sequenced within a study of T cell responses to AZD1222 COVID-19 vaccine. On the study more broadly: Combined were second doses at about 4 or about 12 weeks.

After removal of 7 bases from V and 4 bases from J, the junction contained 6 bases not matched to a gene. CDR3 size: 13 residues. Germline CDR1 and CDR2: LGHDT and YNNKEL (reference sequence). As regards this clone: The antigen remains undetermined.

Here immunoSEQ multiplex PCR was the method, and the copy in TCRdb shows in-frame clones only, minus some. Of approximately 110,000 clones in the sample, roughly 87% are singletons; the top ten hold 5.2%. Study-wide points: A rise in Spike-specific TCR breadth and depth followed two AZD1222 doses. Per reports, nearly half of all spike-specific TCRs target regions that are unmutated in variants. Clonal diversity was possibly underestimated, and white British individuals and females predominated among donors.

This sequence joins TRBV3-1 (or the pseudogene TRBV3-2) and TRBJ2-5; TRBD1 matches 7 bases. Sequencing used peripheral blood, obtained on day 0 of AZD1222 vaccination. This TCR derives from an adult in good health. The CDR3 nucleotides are TGTGCCAGCACACTAGGGGGCACAGAGACCCAGTACTTC. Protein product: CASTLGGTETQYF.